The rows below give T cell receptor beta chains drawn from one sample of a study of cytomegalovirus exposure and HLA in healthy donors. Libraries were prepared by immunoSEQ multiplex PCR; TCRdb keeps only in-frame clonotypes and omits some of them. The table records a few hundred thousand clones, 92% of them present only once. The sample taken for sequencing was PBMCs. The receptors were sampled from a girl aged 2 to 9 in good health and CMV-seronegative. CDR3s include the opening cysteine and the closing phenylalanine or tryptophan. Each record gives: clone size, D gene, J gene, V gene, CDR3 protein, CDR3 DNA. D genes are given only for firm matches. Not every row has a clone size; where given, it reads once, few, many or a size class.

.	TRBD1	TRBJ1-1	TRBV13	CASSLRTGRGTEAFF	TGTGCCAGCAGCCTCCGGACAGGGCGGGGCACTGAAGCTTTCTTT
.	.	TRBJ2-7	TRBV28	CASSRGYRVRPFYTEQYF	TGTGCCAGCAGTAGAGGGTACAGGGTTAGGCCTTTCTATACCGAGCAGTACTTC
.	TRBD1	TRBJ1-5	TRBV5-1	CASSPLTGQPQHF	TGCGCCAGCAGCCCGTTGACAGGGCAGCCCCAGCATTTT
.	TRBD1	TRBJ2-5	TRBV11-2	CASSLGLDRDQETQYF	TGTGCCAGCAGCTTAGGGTTGGACAGGGACCAAGAGACCCAGTACTTC
few	TRBD1	TRBJ2-3	TRBV5-4	CASSSEPDRGPTDTQYF	TGTGCCAGCAGCTCGGAACCAGACAGGGGACCCACAGATACGCAGTATTTT
.	.	TRBJ2-3	TRBV13	CASSLGGADTQYF	TGTGCCAGCAGCTTAGGAGGAGCAGATACGCAGTATTTT
once	TRBD1	TRBJ2-6	TRBV5-1	CASSLVGPGQGGKSSGANVLTF	TGCGCCAGCAGCTTAGTGGGCCCGGGACAGGGGGGAAAATCCTCTGGGGCCAACGTCCTGACTTTC
.	.	TRBJ2-7	TRBV13	CASSLESNEQYF	TGTGCCAGCAGCTTAGAATCTAACGAGCAGTACTTC
.	TRBD1	TRBJ2-7	TRBV5-6	CASSFGTGASKEQYF	TGTGCCAGCAGCTTCGGGACAGGGGCCTCCAAGGAGCAGTACTTC
.	.	TRBJ2-1	TRBV30	CACPSRLSYNEQFF	TGTGCCTGCCCTAGCCGGCTCTCCTACAATGAGCAGTTCTTC
once	.	TRBJ1-2	TRBV21-1	CASSTRRLATGTGGANYGYTF	TGTGCCAGCAGTACGAGAAGACTAGCTACCGGGACAGGGGGGGCTAACTATGGCTACACCTTC
.	TRBD1	TRBJ2-7	TRBV7-9	CASSQRQGNYDEQYF	TGTGCCAGCAGCCAAAGACAGGGTAATTATGACGAGCAGTACTTC
.	TRBD1	TRBJ2-2	TRBV13	CASSLRDRGTGELFF	TGTGCCAGCAGCCTCCGGGACAGGGGAACCGGGGAGCTGTTTTTT
once	TRBD2	TRBJ2-1	TRBV10-3	CATASPSGRSYNEQFF	TGTGCCACCGCCAGCCCAAGCGGGAGGTCTTACAATGAGCAGTTCTTC
.	.	TRBJ2-2	TRBV7-8	CASSLGAVNTGELFF	TGTGCCAGCAGCTTAGGGGCAGTGAACACCGGGGAGCTGTTTTTT
.	.	TRBJ1-5	TRBV19	CASSPPRSENQPQHF	TGTGCCAGTAGTCCCCCCCGAAGCGAAAATCAGCCCCAGCATTTT
.	TRBD1	TRBJ2-7	TRBV5-4	CASSGPGTGGPYEQYF	TGTGCCAGCAGCGGCCCAGGGACAGGGGGGCCCTACGAGCAGTACTTC
few	TRBD1	TRBJ2-7	TRBV7-6	CASSFGQGGSEQYF	TGTGCCAGCAGCTTTGGACAGGGTGGCAGCGAGCAGTACTTC
once	TRBD2	TRBJ2-1	TRBV7-6	CASSLVGGTSGRASYNEQFF	TGTGCCAGCAGCTTAGTGGGGGGTACTAGCGGGAGGGCCTCCTACAATGAGCAGTTCTTC
.	.	TRBJ1-5	TRBV5-6	CASSLWGPRNQPQHF	TGTGCCAGCAGCCTCTGGGGGCCTCGCAATCAGCCCCAGCATTTT
.	.	TRBJ1-2	TRBV28	CASSFGGGGYTF	TGTGCCAGCAGTTTCGGGGGGGGCGGCTACACCTTC
.	.	TRBJ1-1	TRBV19	CASSKGGAAGAFF	TGTGCCAGTAGTAAGGGGGGGGCGGCCGGAGCTTTCTTT
.	TRBD1	TRBJ2-7	TRBV5-1	CASRDLGQGYEQYF	TGCGCCAGCAGGGACCTGGGACAGGGATACGAGCAGTACTTC
.	.	TRBJ2-1	TRBV27	CATTDRSYNEQFF	TGTGCCACCACCGACAGGTCCTACAATGAGCAGTTCTTC
.	TRBD2	TRBJ2-1	TRBV29-1	CSVELGGGTYNEQFF	TGCAGCGTTGAATTAGGCGGGGGGACCTACAATGAGCAGTTCTTC
.	.	TRBJ2-1	TRBV14	CASSQGGGEITMKQFF	TGTGCCAGCAGCCAAGGGGGCGGGGAAATTACAATGAAGCAGTTCTTC
.	TRBD2	TRBJ2-7	TRBV4-1	CASSKGLAGGYEQYF	TGCGCCAGCAGCAAAGGACTAGCGGGGGGTTACGAGCAGTACTTC
.	.	TRBJ2-3	TRBV5-6	CASTSPTWGGTDTQYF	TGTGCCAGCACTTCTCCGACTTGGGGCGGCACAGATACGCAGTATTTT
.	.	TRBJ1-2	TRBV28	CASRQPGTVYRYTF	TGTGCCAGCAGACAGCCTGGAACAGTCTATCGCTACACCTTC
.	TRBD1	TRBJ2-7	TRBV28	CASRSLTGGEQYF	TGTGCCAGCAGGTCATTGACAGGGGGAGAGCAGTACTTC
.	.	TRBJ2-5	TRBV6-1	CASSTGLQETQYF	TGTGCCAGCAGTACAGGGCTCCAAGAGACCCAGTACTTC
.	TRBD1	TRBJ1-5	TRBV19	CASSPGQGTTSSNQPQHF	TGTGCCAGTAGCCCGGGACAGGGGACTACTTCTAGCAATCAGCCCCAGCATTTT
.	.	TRBJ2-1	TRBV2	CASSSYRLVDNLAEQFF	TGTGCCAGCAGTTCCTATAGACTAGTCGATAATCTTGCTGAGCAGTTCTTC
.	.	TRBJ2-5	TRBV19	CASRGLQETQYF	TGTGCCAGTAGGGGGCTCCAAGAGACCCAGTACTTC
.	.	TRBJ1-4	TRBV12-5	CASGLGDREKLFF	TGTGCTAGTGGTTTAGGGGATCGGGAAAAACTGTTTTTT
.	TRBD1	TRBJ1-6	TRBV28	CASKPGTANSPLHF	TGTGCCAGCAAACCCGGGACAGCAAATTCACCCCTCCACTTT
.	TRBD1	TRBJ2-2	TRBV19	CASSSRQGAAGELFF	TGTGCCAGTAGTTCCCGACAGGGGGCTGCCGGGGAGCTGTTTTTT